Listed here are 25 T cell receptor beta chains from one sample, sequenced in a study of kidney transplant recipient with SARS-CoV-2 infection. TCRdb fed the reads into MiXCR, producing one record per CDR3 protein. The sample has approximately 250,000 distinct CDR3 sequences; about 30% are singletons. The material was a blood sample, obtained at baseline and between days 110 and 120 from a kidney transplant recipient. These receptors were taken from a male patient aged 30 to 40 who had COVID-19 and was a kidney transplant recipient. The graft donor may have given rise to some T cells.

As concerns this clonotype: A much larger clone lies a single base off, so this may be a read error. This chain links TRBV6-5 with TRBJ1-6; D is unclear. Germline-derived CDR1 and CDR2 are MNHEY and SVGAGI. This CDR3 is 18 amino acids long. The ends were cut back, 6 bases at V and 5 bases at J, with 23 bases in the middle. This chain's CDR3 is CASSSAGGGRSHNSPLHF. The CDR3 DNA reads TGTGCCAGCAGCTCTGCCGGCGGTGGAAGGTCCCATAATTCACCCCTCCACTTT.

This clonotype was detected ten times or more. The V and J genes are TRBV5-3 and TRBJ1-2; no reliable D call. Being an ORF, TRBV5-3 has a function that is uncertain. This CDR3 is 16 amino acids long. Trimming cost V 7 bases and J 4 bases, with 23 bases left between them. The CDR3 sequence is CARLVIVVRKTYGYTF. DNA of the CDR3: TGTGCCAGATTAGTGATAGTGGTGAGAAAGACCTATGGCTACACCTTC.

This clonotype was picked up a small number of times. The V and J genes are TRBV7-9 and TRBJ2-5, with 10 bases matching TRBD2. In germline, CDR1 is SEHNR, CDR2 FQNEAQ (reference sequence). There are 15 residues in the CDR3. V lost 4 bases to trimming and J lost 4 bases; unmatched junction nucleotides: 6. The CDR3 sequence is CASSSLAGRGETQYF. The CDR3 bases are TGTGCCAGCAGCTCACTAGCGGGAAGGGGAGAGACCCAGTACTTC.

This clonotype was observed many times. The CDR3 DNA follows: TGTGCCAGCACCTCGGGACAGAGGCATTCACCCCTCCACTTT. This sequence encodes CASTSGQRHSPLHF. The chain has TRBV7-2 and TRBJ1-6; 7 nucleotides line up with TRBD1. The CDR3 extends over 14 amino acids. Germline V gene sequence: CDR1 SGHTA, CDR2 FQGNSA. J gave up 8 bases and V 7 bases, and 8 bases lay outside the gene matches.

This chain connects TRBV6-5 to TRBJ2-1; tentatively, D is TRBD1 (6 bases). The CDR3 sequence is 17 residues long. The germline V gene encodes CDR1 MNHEY and CDR2 SVGAGI. Deletions cut 0 bases from V and 3 bases from J, with 15 bases between. CDR3 residues: CASSYSRTVHLYNEQFF. CDR3 bases: TGTGCCAGCAGTTACTCCCGGACAGTTCACCTCTACAATGAGCAGTTCTTC.

As regards this clonotype: This likely reflects a read error, since a far larger clone is one base away. This rearrangement joins TRBV6-1 to TRBJ2-7; 10 nucleotides agree with TRBD2. From germline, CDR1 is MNHNS and CDR2 SASEGT. The CDR3 has 15 residues. The CDR3 loop is CAGRASSGSAYEQYF. The CDR3 nucleotides read TGTGCCGGCAGGGCTTCTAGCGGGAGCGCCTACGAGCAGTACTTC.

This clonotype was counted many times. This chain links TRBV7-9 with TRBJ1-2; possibly TRBD1 for D (5 bases). The ends were cut back, 4 bases at V and 4 bases at J, with 22 bases in the middle. CDR3 length equals 17 residues. CDR1 and CDR2 (germline): SEHNR, FQNEAQ (reference sequence). CDR3 bases: TGTGCCAGCAGCTCAGGGTTATACCATGGAAAGACCTATGGCTACACCTTC. Its protein product is CASSSGLYHGKTYGYTF.

Many counts were recorded for this clonotype. V usage is TRBV28 and J usage is TRBJ1-5; unclear D gene. V was trimmed by 3 bases and J by 0 bases, leaving 15 bases between them. The CDR3 is made up of 17 amino acids. The germline V gene encodes CDR1 MDHEN and CDR2 SYDVKM. As DNA, the CDR3 is TGTGCCAGCAGTTTTAGCAGAATTGATTATAGCAATCAGCCCCAGCATTTT. Translating it yields CASSFSRIDYSNQPQHF.

This clonotype was counted many times. The chain links TRBV19 to TRBJ2-6, with unresolved D. From germline, CDR1 is LNHDA and CDR2 SQIVND (reference sequence). Trimming cost V 3 bases and J 1 base, with 7 bases left between them. The CDR3 is 15 residues long. The CDR3 spells CASSIGRSGANVLTF. Here the CDR3 DNA reads TGTGCCAGTAGTATCGGCCGGTCTGGGGCCAACGTCCTGACTTTC. The variable domain in full, completed from reference TRBV19 and TRBJ2-6, reads DGGITQSPKYLFRKEGQNVTLSCEQNLNHDAMYWYRQDPGQGLRLIYYSQIVNDFQKGDIAEGYSVSREKKESFPLTVTSAQKNPTAFYLCASSIGRSGANVLTFGAGSRLTVL.

This clonotype was observed at least ten times. CDR3 in DNA: TGTGCCAGCAGTTACTCTAGCGGGACACCCTACAATGAGCAGTTCTTC. Translating gives CASSYSSGTPYNEQFF. J is TRBJ2-1 and V is TRBV6-5; TRBD2 matches at 8 bases. J was trimmed by 2 bases and V by 0 bases; bases with no gene match: 3. Germline V gives CDR1 MNHEY, CDR2 SVGAGI. The CDR3 is made up of 16 amino acids.

In this sample, this clonotype turned up many times. The chain uses TRBV5-1 and TRBJ2-7; 8 positions agree with TRBD1. The V and J ends lost 4 bases and 3 bases, in that order; junction bases with no gene match: 9. CDR3 length: 15 residues. The germline V gene has CDR1 SGHRS and CDR2 YFSETQ. CDR3 amino acids: CASSPTGDPFYEQYF. The CDR3 region has the DNA TGCGCCAGCAGCCCGACAGGGGATCCATTCTACGAGCAGTACTTC.

The sample holds many counts of this clonotype. The chain recombines TRBV3-1 with TRBJ1-3; the D is unclear. Trimming left V 4 bases short and J 2 bases short, with 9 bases between. Germline lookup yields CDR1 LGHDT and CDR2 YNNKEL (reference sequence). The CDR3 sequence is 14 residues long. CDR3: CASSREAAGNTIYF. Written as DNA, the CDR3 is TGTGCCAGCAGCCGTGAAGCAGCTGGAAACACCATATATTTT.

Points on this clonotype: A much larger clone differs from this one at a single base, so this may be a read error. The chain links TRBV7-2 to TRBJ1-2; 10 nucleotides align to TRBD1. With V trimmed by 2 bases and J by 7 bases, 10 bases remained unmatched. This CDR3 is 16 amino acids long. Germline V CDR1 and CDR2: SGHTA, FQGNSA. The CDR3 is CASSLHPPGQGCGYTF. In DNA, the CDR3 is TGTGCCAGCAGCTTACACCCTCCGGGACAGGGGTGTGGCTACACCTTC.

The sample holds many counts of this clonotype. The CDR3 DNA sequence: TGTGCCAGCAGCTTAGCGCGAGAAAAAGCGGGGAGGTGGCAGTTCTTC. The encoded protein is CASSLAREKAGRWQFF. The V gene is TRBV7-2, the J gene TRBJ2-1; 7 bases map to TRBD2. Losses at the gene ends were 0 bases for V and 12 bases for J; bases not matched to a gene: 14. CDR3 length equals 16 residues. The germline V gene has CDR1 SGHTA and CDR2 FQGNSA.

V usage is TRBV19 and J usage is TRBJ2-7, with a weak D call TRBD1 (6 bases). Between the trimmed V and J ends, which lost 3 bases and 1 base, there was a span of 13 bases. From germline, CDR1 is LNHDA and CDR2 SQIVND (reference sequence). The CDR3 contains 15 residues. CDR3 DNA sequence: TGTGCCAGTAGTATGCCAGACAGGCCGTCCTACGAGCAGTACTTC. It encodes CASSMPDRPSYEQYF.

This clonotype was detected once. A read error is possible here, since a much larger clone lies one base away. V gene TRBV7-9 combines with J gene TRBJ2-7; 9 bases map to TRBD1. CDR3 length equals 14 residues. CDR1 is SEHNR and CDR2 is FQNEAQ in the germline V gene (reference sequence). Trimming cost V 9 bases and J 5 bases; bases outside gene matches: 11. Here the CDR3 reads CARRLGQGKHEQYF. CDR3 nucleotides: TGTGCCAGAAGATTGGGACAGGGCAAACACGAGCAGTACTTC.

This clonotype was counted only a few times. This chain uses TRBV20-1 with TRBJ2-1; 9 bases are a match to TRBD1. This CDR3 contains 15 residues. Trimming cost V 5 bases and J 7 bases; bases outside gene matches: 12. CDR1 and CDR2 (germline): DFQATT, SNEGSKA (reference sequence). CDR3 sequence: CSASPRDRVINEQFF. The CDR3 nucleotides are TGCAGTGCTTCCCCTAGGGACAGGGTAATAAATGAGCAGTTCTTC.

This clonotype was found many times. V and J are TRBV27 and TRBJ2-3, with D possibly called TRBD1 or TRBD2 (5 bases each). This CDR3 is 15 amino acids long. Trimming left V 6 bases short and J 1 base short, with 14 bases between. Germline V CDR1 and CDR2: MNHEY, SMNVEV (reference sequence). The CDR3 is CASRGDRLGTDTQYF. DNA of the CDR3: TGTGCCAGCAGGGGGGACCGTCTCGGCACAGATACGCAGTATTTT.

On this clonotype itself: Relative to the germline gene, one junction end is altered; a read error may explain this. The chain carries TRBV6-1 and TRBJ1-2; D gene uncertain. Germline V gene sequence: CDR1 MNHNS, CDR2 SASEGT. This CDR3 has 17 amino acids. In nucleotides, the CDR3 is TGTGCCGGCAGTGGAGACTTAGGTGGGAGAAAGACCTATGGCTACACCTTC. Translation gives CAGSGDLGGRKTYGYTF.

This clonotype was counted many times. The rearrangement links TRBV3-2 to TRBJ2-1; TRBD1 is the table's D call and was not checked against the DNA. TRBV3-2 is described as a pseudogene. This CDR3 has 14 amino acids. The CDR3 DNA follows: TGTGCCAGCAGCCCACGGACAGGGACCAATGAGCAGTTCTTC. Amino acids: CASSPRTGTNEQFF.

This clonotype was seen a few times. This sequence joins TRBV4-1 and TRBJ2-1; D unresolved. This CDR3 contains 16 residues. The V gene's germline CDR1 is MGHRA and CDR2 YSYEKL. Trimming left V 0 bases short and J 5 bases short, with 14 bases between. The CDR3 DNA reads as TGCGCCAGCAGCCAAGATCCGGGTAGCCACCACAATGAGCAGTTCTTC. Amino acid sequence: CASSQDPGSHHNEQFF.

Only one count was recorded for this clonotype. A single base separates this from a much larger clone, so it may be a read error. The V and J genes are TRBV6-6 and TRBJ2-7; 8 bases are shared with TRBD1. V lost 4 bases, J lost 2 bases, and 10 bases stayed unmatched. This CDR3 region has 16 residues. The germline V gene encodes CDR1 MNHNY and CDR2 SVGAGI (reference sequence). In DNA, the CDR3 is TGTGCCAGCAGTTCCCCCCAGACAGGGGAGCCCTACGAGCAGTACTTC. This encodes CASSSPQTGEPYEQYF.

This clonotype occurred many times. CDR3 DNA sequence: TGTGCCACCAGCAGAGCACAGGGGAGAACTGAAGCTTTCTTT. It specifies CATSRAQGRTEAFF. The genes are TRBV15 and TRBJ1-1; 7 bases agree with TRBD1. Germline V gives CDR1 LNHNV, CDR2 YYDKDF (reference sequence). The length of the CDR3 is 14 residues. J was trimmed by 5 bases and V by 1 base; bases with no gene match: 4. Drawing the rest from reference TRBV15 and TRBJ1-1, the complete variable domain is DAMVIQNPRYQVTQFGKPVTLSCSQTLNHNVMYWYQQKSSQAPKLLFHYYDKDFNNEADTPDNFQSRRPNTSFCFLDIRSPGLGDTAMYLCATSRAQGRTEAFFGQGTRLTVV.

This clonotype was counted at least ten times. This rearrangement joins TRBV27 to TRBJ1-5; TRBD1 is a possible D gene (6 bases). V was cut by 5 bases and J by 7 bases, with 12 bases left in between. Germline-derived CDR1 and CDR2 are MNHEY and SMNVEV (reference sequence). CDR3 length: 13 amino acids. The CDR3 here is CASSPTGRQPQHF. The CDR3 DNA is TGTGCCAGCAGTCCAACAGGGCGCCAGCCCCAGCATTTT.

Notes on this clonotype: A much larger clone is a single base away; this may be a read error. V gene TRBV24-1 combines with J gene TRBJ1-2; D not resolved. Germline V CDR1 and CDR2: KGHDR, SFDVKD. The CDR3 runs to 17 residues. Here the CDR3 DNA reads TGTGCCGCCAGTCCGTCCTTTAGTACCAGAAAGACCTATGGCTACACCTTC. It yields the protein CAASPSFSTRKTYGYTF.